The clone carrying this T cell receptor (beta chain) was observed a few times. Its specificity is not known. Sequencing used immunoSEQ multiplex PCR; TCRdb keeps in-frame clones, though not all of them. In the table there are some 40,000 clones, roughly 70% of which are singletons. Germline values: CDR1 SGDLS, CDR2 YYNGEE. This CDR3 has 14 amino acids. J gave up 2 bases and V 1 base, and 1 base lay outside the gene matches. This record belongs to a study of a mutant IDH1 vaccine in newly diagnosed glioma. Study summary: Beginning 4-6 weeks after radiotherapy alone, or with temozolomide cycles, vaccination took place.

Documented time point: week 47, end of study. Every single dose of the vaccine, 300 ug of mutant IDH1 20-mer peptide, came with topical imiquimod. Across weeks 1, 3, 5, 7, 11, 15, 19 and 23, patients received a vaccination each time, eight in all. This TCR was sampled from a man in his forties or fifties with glioma. The chain employs TRBV9 and TRBJ1-1; 8 bases line up with TRBD1. Sequencing was performed on PBMCs, taken from a glioma patient whose treatment included an IDH1 peptide vaccine. DNA for the CDR3: TGTGCCAGCAGCGTACAGGGGGCAAACACTGAAGCTTTCTTT. Protein sequence: CASSVQGANTEAFF. Using reference TRBV9 and TRBJ1-1 for the parts outside the CDR3, the full variable domain is DSGVTQTPKHLITATGQRVTLRCSPRSGDLSVYWYQQSLDQGLQFLIQYYNGEERAKGNILERFSAQQFPDLHSELNLSSLELGDSALYFCASSVQGANTEAFFGQGTRLTVV.